Presented here are 17 T cell receptor beta chains from one specimen sequenced in a study of blood T cell repertoires in COVID-19. Using immunoSEQ multiplex PCR, the repertoire was profiled, and TCRdb retains in-frame clones only, with some absent. The sample holds more than 85,000 clones, more than 65% seen once. Sequencing was carried out using peripheral blood. All receptors come from an elderly man with active or convalescent COVID-19.

The chain links TRBV9 to TRBJ1-2, with TRBD1 as a possible D gene (5 bases). V shed 5 bases and J shed 0 bases, with 11 bases lying between them. From germline, CDR1 is SGDLS and CDR2 YYNGEE. The CDR3 has 14 amino acids. CDR3 nucleotide sequence: TGTGCCAGCAGTCAGTTGACAGCTAACTATGGCTACACCTTC. Protein product: CASSQLTANYGYTF.

This clone was recorded once. The chain couples TRBV6-5 to TRBJ1-2; D not certain. Per germline, CDR1 MNHEY and CDR2 SVGAGI. The CDR3 is 13 residues long. Trimming cost V 6 bases and J 7 bases, with 15 bases left between them. As DNA, the CDR3 is TGTGCCAGCAGCCCGCGGGATGAGAGTGGCTACACCTTC. Its protein is CASSPRDESGYTF.

The chain employs TRBV28 and TRBJ1-1, with D perhaps matching TRBD1 (6 bases). The CDR3 covers 14 residues. Germline CDR1 MDHEN, CDR2 SYDVKM. V lost 8 bases and J lost 0, with 13 bases in between. The CDR3 region has the DNA TGTGCCAGCGAAGGGGGAGTCATGAACACTGAAGCTTTCTTT. This sequence encodes CASEGGVMNTEAFF.

The chain is built from TRBV5-1 and TRBJ2-2; a weak D match, TRBD2 (6 bases). CDR1 and CDR2 (germline): SGHRS, YFSETQ. V lost 2 bases to trimming and J lost 6 bases, with 11 bases between them. The CDR3 consists of 14 residues. CDR3 coding DNA: TGCGCCAGCAGCTTAGGAGGGGCTGCCGGGGAGCTGTTTTTT. It encodes CASSLGGAAGELFF.

The gene calls are TRBV27 and TRBJ2-1; 12 positions agree with TRBD1. The length of the CDR3 is 19 residues. Germline V lookup: CDR1 MNHEY, CDR2 SMNVEV (reference sequence). With V trimmed by 6 bases and J by 3 bases, 15 bases remained unmatched. CDR3 protein: CASSLGTGGLVSLYNEQFF. CDR3 DNA: TGTGCCAGCAGCCTAGGGACAGGGGGCCTCGTTTCCCTCTACAATGAGCAGTTCTTC.

This chain links TRBV6-2 or TRBV6-3 with TRBJ2-3, with 11 bases identical to TRBD2. V shed 2 bases, J shed 3 bases, and the junction held 13 bases outside the gene matches. The CDR3 totals 19 residues. CDR1 and CDR2 from the germline V gene are MNHEY and SVGEGT. The CDR3 protein is CASSYERSRLAGPTDTQYF. CDR3 nucleotide sequence: TGTGCCAGCAGTTACGAGCGCTCAAGACTAGCGGGGCCTACAGATACGCAGTATTTT.

CDR3 DNA: TGTGCCAGCAGTTACTCGGGGCTAGCGGGGGGCGAGCAGTACTTC. Translation gives CASSYSGLAGGEQYF. J is TRBJ2-7 and V is TRBV6-5, with 11 bases that match TRBD2. The length of the CDR3 is 15 residues. From germline, CDR1 is MNHEY and CDR2 SVGAGI. V dropped 0 bases and J dropped 6; count of bases not matched to a gene: 4.

This clone was recorded only once. The V gene is TRBV5-1, the J gene TRBJ2-2, with TRBD2 matching over 9 bases. Germline assignment: CDR1 SGHRS and CDR2 YFSETQ. This CDR3 has 16 residues. Trimming at V came to 2 bases and at J to 4 bases, leaving 6 bases not matched to a gene. The DNA of the CDR3 is TGCGCCAGCAGCTTAGCGGGGGGAGATAGCACCGGGGAGCTGTTTTTT. Its translation: CASSLAGGDSTGELFF. Variable domain in full (rest from reference TRBV5-1 and TRBJ2-2): KAGVTQTPRYLIKTRGQQVTLSCSPISGHRSVSWYQQTPGQGLQFLFEYFSETQRNKGNFPGRFSGRQFSNSRSEMNVSTLELGDSALYLCASSLAGGDSTGELFFGEGSRLTVL.

The chain combines TRBV11-3 with TRBJ2-1, with D perhaps TRBD1 (5 bases). The CDR3 length is 14 residues. CDR1 is SGHNT and CDR2 is YENEEA in the germline V gene. V was trimmed by 1 base and J by 5 bases, leaving 9 bases between them. The CDR3 nucleotides are TGTGCCAGCAGCTTAGGCAGGGCCAACAATGAGCAGTTCTTC. Its translation is CASSLGRANNEQFF.

In its sample, this clone was seen a few times. The rearrangement uses TRBV20-1 and TRBJ2-1; D may be TRBD2 (6 bases). CDR1 and CDR2 from the germline V gene are DFQATT and SNEGSKA (reference sequence). Trimming cost V 3 bases and J 4 bases, with 19 bases left between them. The CDR3 sequence is 16 residues long. CDR3 coding DNA: TGCAGTGCTAGTGCGGCTCCGGAGGCGGGGTACAATGAGCAGTTCTTC. Translating gives CSASAAPEAGYNEQFF.

The chain links TRBV5-5 to TRBJ2-2; D might be TRBD1 (6 bases). The CDR3 consists of 16 residues. V lost 0 bases to trimming and J lost 1 base, with 10 bases between them. CDR1 and CDR2 from the germline V gene are SGHKS and YYEKEE (reference sequence). The chain's CDR3 is CASSLEQGLNTGELFF. The CDR3 DNA reads TGTGCCAGCAGCTTGGAACAGGGCCTGAACACCGGGGAGCTGTTTTTT.

The chain carries TRBV6-4 and TRBJ2-2; TRBD1 matches 10 bases. Germline CDR1 and CDR2: MRHNA and SNTAGT. J was trimmed by 5 bases and V by 2 bases; bases with no gene match: 5. The CDR3 has 16 residues. The CDR3 coding sequence is TGTGCCAGCAGTGACGTCGGGACAGGGGATACCGGGGAGCTGTTTTTT. Translation gives CASSDVGTGDTGELFF.

This clone is a singleton in its sample. The chain employs TRBV18 and TRBJ2-7, with 8 bases fitting TRBD2. The CDR3 has 14 amino acids. Per germline, CDR1 KGHSH and CDR2 LQKENI. V gave up 2 bases and J gave up 6 bases; unmatched junction bases: 6. The CDR3, as DNA: TGTGCCAGCTCACCATCGGGGGGGCGAGGCGAGCAGTACTTC. This translates into CASSPSGGRGEQYF.

This chain uses TRBV7-9 with TRBJ2-1, with 9 bases lining up with TRBD1. Germline V lookup: CDR1 SEHNR, CDR2 FQNEAQ (reference sequence). V lost 5 bases to trimming and J lost 7 bases; unmatched junction nucleotides: 9. The CDR3 extends over 15 amino acids. As DNA, the CDR3 is TGTGCCAGCAGCCCCATTGGACAGGGGATAAATGAGCAGTTCTTC. Translating gives CASSPIGQGINEQFF. The full variable domain, its missing parts supplied by reference TRBV7-9 and TRBJ2-1, is DTGVSQNPRHKITKRGQNVTFRCDPISEHNRLYWYRQTLGQGPEFLTYFQNEAQLEKSRLLSDRFSAERPKGSFSTLEIQRTEQGDSAMYLCASSPIGQGINEQFFGPGTRLTVL.

The V gene is TRBV13, the J gene TRBJ2-1; D is unclear. Trimming cost V 5 bases and J 4 bases, with 15 bases left between them. The germline gives CDR1 PRHDT, CDR2 FYEKMQ (reference sequence). This CDR3 is built from 15 residues. CDR3 sequence reads: CASSPSGGVYNEQFF. Written as DNA, the CDR3 is TGTGCCAGCAGCCCTTCAGGTGGTGTATACAATGAGCAGTTCTTC.

The chain employs TRBV5-6 and TRBJ2-3; 10 nucleotides line up with TRBD2. The V and J ends lost 4 bases and 0 bases, in that order; junction bases with no gene match: 5. The CDR3 loop spans 16 amino acids. From germline, CDR1 is SGHDT and CDR2 YYEEEE. The CDR3 sequence: CASSVLAGGSTDTQYF. The DNA for the CDR3 is TGTGCCAGCAGCGTATTAGCGGGGGGAAGCACAGATACGCAGTATTTT.

The V and J genes are TRBV5-1 and TRBJ2-3, with TRBD1 identical over 8 bases. With 0 bases clipped from V and 5 bases from J, the junction kept 2 bases outside the gene matches. Germline V gene data show CDR1 as SGHRS and CDR2 as YFSETQ. The CDR3 spans 14 residues. The CDR3 nucleotides are TGCGCCAGCAGCTTGGGACAGGGGCGAGATACGCAGTATTTT. As protein: CASSLGQGRDTQYF.